This T cell receptor (beta chain) was documented in a study of beta chain features in type 1 diabetes. Whole-study results and caveats: Within each of all four CD4+ subsets, Type 1 diabetes patients had TCRB CDR3s that were moderately but significantly shorter.

V was pared by 1 base and J by 8 bases, with 6 bases between. This CDR3 is built from 12 residues. Germline loops: CDR1 KGHSH, CDR2 LQKENI. As to this clone: Its target is unknown.

Sorting produced populations that all topped 98% purity. Expressed TCRB transcripts got sequenced, as all isolated RNA was reverse transcribed. The study sequenced naive, central memory and regulatory T cell samples to an average of about 3.5 million reads. Profiling relied on immunoSEQ multiplex PCR, and the TCRdb table lists in-frame clones only, not all of them. The sample has about 370,000 clones, over 8.5% seen once. This sequence was found in a man aged 25-45 years with type 1 diabetes. The V gene is TRBV18, the J gene TRBJ2-1; a possible D gene is TRBD2 (5 bases). The material sequenced was central memory CD4+ T cells from blood. CDR3 DNA sequence: TGTGCCAGCTCACCACAGGGAGATGAGCAGTTCTTC. As protein: CASSPQGDEQFF. Together with reference TRBV18 and TRBJ2-1, the CDR3 gives the full variable domain: NAGVMQNPRHLVRRRGQEARLRCSPMKGHSHVYWYRQLPEEGLKFMVYLQKENIIDESGMPKERFSAEFPKEGPSILRIQQVVRGDSAAYFCASSPQGDEQFFGPGTRLTVL.